This entry features one T cell receptor (beta chain) sequence. Germline V gene data show CDR1 as SSHAT and CDR2 as FNYEAQ (reference sequence). Trimming cost V 1 base and J 4 bases, with 13 bases left between them. The CDR3 spans 15 residues. This entry belongs to a study of blood T cell repertoires in COVID-19. Study-level background: Samples taken during acute and convalescent COVID-19 were collected in the United States, Italy and Spain. PBMCs, B-cell-depleted T cells, or T cells were the source of the cDNA or gDNA that made up the material.

How the authors handled the data: For nucleated cells, counts were estimated from reference gene primer amplification. TCRdb keeps only in-frame clones here, not all; method: immunoSEQ multiplex PCR. The DNA gave D and trimming, while V, J and clone size come from that table. This sample has about 210,000 clones, with about 89% found just once. The V gene is TRBV7-7, the J gene TRBJ2-5; possible D gene TRBD2, 5 bases. The sequence derives from a woman between 35 and 50 years old with acute or convalescent COVID-19. The sample was peripheral blood. CDR3 coding DNA: TGTGCCAGCAGCTTAGGAGGCTCAGGAGGAGAGACCCAGTACTTC. Its protein is CASSLGGSGGETQYF.